The T cell receptor (beta chain) under discussion was sequenced for a study of shared clonotypes between healthy human individuals. Study results and caveats: Sequencing depth was predicted to influence how clonotypes are shared among donors. Donors were few, which limited the genetic and exposure-history diversity represented. Sampling included only blood; tissue repertoires likely differ.

About this clone itself: Its cognate antigen is unknown.

The CDR3 is made up of 15 amino acids. V was pared by 4 bases and J by 2 bases, with 11 bases between. Germline CDR1 reads MDHEN; CDR2 reads SYDVKM. The material for each subset, its genomic DNA, was split evenly across several immunoSEQ plates. Measured with immunoSEQ multiplex PCR; TCRdb has only the in-frame clones, and not every one. The table shows some 2,000,000 clones, with approximately 94% occurring only once. The chain links TRBV28 to TRBJ2-2; possibly TRBD2 for D (5 bases). Sequencing was done on a sample of naive CD4+ T cells sorted from blood. Subset noted: CD45RA+ positively selected. This TCR was sampled from a man aged 18-30 years in good health. The CDR3 nucleotides read TGTGCCAGCAGTTCTGGCGGGTTAAACACCGGGGAGCTGTTTTTT. Translating it yields CASSSGGLNTGELFF.